These 32 T cell receptor beta chains were sequenced from one sample in a study of CD8+ T cells in alopecia areata. As the sequencing template, cDNA was produced by extracting RNA and reverse transcribing it. Clones were read by immunoSEQ multiplex PCR, and TCRdb kept only the in-frame ones, dropping some. Of fewer than 150,000 clones listed, roughly 66% were seen once; the top ten hold roughly 3.1%. Sequencing was carried out using CD4+ T cells sorted from blood. Receptors were obtained from a human donor in good health.

The chain combines TRBV7-2 with TRBJ1-6; 8 bases fit TRBD1. Trimming cost V 5 bases and J 7 bases; bases outside gene matches: 7. This CDR3 has 15 amino acids. Germline V gene lookup returns CDR1 SGHTA and CDR2 FQGNSA. The CDR3 protein is CASSLSYRGNSPLHF. DNA for the CDR3: TGTGCCAGCAGCCTATCATACAGGGGGAATTCACCCCTCCACTTT. The full variable domain, with the rest looked up from reference TRBV7-2 and TRBJ1-6, is GAGVSQSPSNKVTEKGKDVELRCDPISGHTALYWYRQSLGQGLEFLIYFQGNSAPDKSGLPSDRFSAERTGGSVSTLTIQRTQQEDSAVYLCASSLSYRGNSPLHFGNGTRLTVT.

CDR3: CASAGGTEAFF. The CDR3 DNA sequence: TGCGCCAGCGCGGGCGGCACTGAAGCTTTCTTT. This chain links TRBV5-1 with TRBJ1-1; D not resolved. The V end was cut by 7 bases, the J end by 4 bases, with 8 bases between. The CDR3 totals 11 residues. Germline-derived CDR1 and CDR2 are SGHRS and YFSETQ.

This clone showed up just a few times. The chain employs TRBV29-1 and TRBJ2-3; 11 nucleotides match TRBD2. Per the germline V gene, CDR1 is SQVTM and CDR2 is ANQGSEA. This CDR3 spans 16 amino acids. V gave up 2 bases and J gave up 2 bases; unmatched junction bases: 6. The CDR3 bases are TGCAGCGTTGAATCGGTAGCGGGGGGGCCCACAGATACGCAGTATTTT. Its protein is CSVESVAGGPTDTQYF.

On this clone itself: This CDR3 is also generated by other DNA sequences in the sample. The chain couples TRBV5-1 to TRBJ2-5; unclear D gene. The germline V gene has CDR1 SGHRS and CDR2 YFSETQ. The CDR3 sequence is 14 residues long. V lost 0 bases and J lost 0, with 6 bases in between. The chain's CDR3 is CASSLVGNQETQYF. In DNA, the CDR3 is TGCGCCAGCAGCTTGGTAGGGAACCAAGAGACCCAGTACTTC.

The sample holds a few counts of this clone. This chain uses TRBV28 with TRBJ2-1; TRBD2 aligns across 10 bases. CDR1 and CDR2 (germline): MDHEN, SYDVKM. The CDR3 loop spans 15 amino acids. Unmatched junction bases numbered 8, after V lost 6 bases and J lost 6 bases. The CDR3 nucleotides are TGTGCCAGCAGCCTGGTGCAGCGGGGGGGCAATGAGCAGTTCTTC. It is translated as CASSLVQRGGNEQFF.

The J gene is TRBJ2-4, the V gene TRBV6-6, with D possibly matching TRBD2 (5 bases). The CDR3 is made up of 15 amino acids. The ends were cut back, 2 bases at V and 6 bases at J, with 14 bases in the middle. The V gene's germline CDR1 is MNHNY and CDR2 SVGAGI (reference sequence). CDR3 region: CASSYDTYSGNIQYF. DNA of the CDR3: TGTGCCAGCAGTTACGATACATACAGCGGAAACATTCAGTACTTC.

This clone has just a few counts. The chain employs TRBV5-1 and TRBJ2-1; 8 bases map to TRBD1. V lost 3 bases and J lost 15; bases outside the gene matches: 8. From germline, CDR1 is SGHRS and CDR2 YFSETQ. The CDR3 loop spans 12 amino acids. Here the CDR3 reads CASSWGTGDLFF. The CDR3 DNA sequence: TGCGCCAGCAGCTGGGGGACAGGAGATCTGTTCTTC.

J is TRBJ1-1 and V is TRBV5-1; D is unresolved. This CDR3 has 13 amino acids. V dropped 0 bases and J dropped 5 bases, with 8 bases sitting between them. CDR1 and CDR2 from the germline V gene are SGHRS and YFSETQ. The CDR3 DNA is TGCGCCAGCAGCTTGGAGGCACTTACTGAAGCTTTCTTT. This codes for CASSLEALTEAFF.

The V call is TRBV6-6, the J call TRBJ1-3; TRBD1 matches at 9 bases. Germline CDR1 and CDR2: MNHNY and SVGAGI (reference sequence). The CDR3 has 16 amino acids. V lost 2 bases, J lost 4 bases, and 6 bases stayed unmatched. The CDR3 DNA reads as TGTGCCAGCAGTTACCCCACTGGACAGGGGGGAAACACCATATATTTT. It specifies CASSYPTGQGGNTIYF.

The chain couples TRBV7-9 to TRBJ2-2, with D perhaps TRBD2 (5 bases). This CDR3 contains 15 residues. Trimming took 7 bases from V and 0 from J, leaving 12 bases between them. Looked up from germline, CDR1 is SEHNR and CDR2 is FQNEAQ (reference sequence). CDR3 DNA sequence: TGTGCCAGCACTCCCGGGAACGCGAACACCGGGGAGCTGTTTTTT. Residues: CASTPGNANTGELFF.

This clone was seen once. The chain uses TRBV2 and TRBJ1-2; D ambiguous. The CDR3 totals 12 residues. CDR1 is SNHLY, CDR2 FYNNEI, per germline. V gave up 9 bases and J gave up 8 bases, with 16 bases separating them. The CDR3 DNA follows: TGTGCCAGGACACCTGAGGGAGGCGGCTACACCTTC. It yields the protein CARTPEGGGYTF.

The chain links TRBV25-1 to TRBJ2-6; D not certain. Trimming took 6 bases from V and 9 from J, leaving 12 bases between them. Germline V gene lookup returns CDR1 MGHDK and CDR2 SYGVNS. CDR3 size: 13 residues. CDR3 residues: CASSLTGLNVLTF. The CDR3 coding sequence is TGTGCCAGCAGCCTTACCGGGCTCAACGTCCTGACTTTC.

This clone was detected only a few times. V gene TRBV5-1 combines with J gene TRBJ2-2; TRBD1 is a possible D gene (6 bases). The germline V gene encodes CDR1 SGHRS and CDR2 YFSETQ. This CDR3 region has 14 residues. Trimming left V 5 bases short and J 10 bases short, with 18 bases between. CDR3 nucleotides: TGCGCCAGCAGGCCAGGGGCGCCTACGGAGGAGCTGTTTTTT. It encodes CASRPGAPTEELFF.

This chain links TRBV2 with TRBJ2-7; D gene uncertain. The CDR3 has 13 amino acids. Trimming stripped 8 bases from V and 1 base from J, with 12 bases between. Germline V gives CDR1 SNHLY, CDR2 FYNNEI. The CDR3 loop is CASASGASYEQYF. The CDR3 bases are TGTGCCAGCGCTAGTGGAGCATCCTACGAGCAGTACTTC. The entire variable domain, with the rest obtained from reference TRBV2 and TRBJ2-7, is as follows: EPEVTQTPSHQVTQMGQEVILRCVPISNHLYFYWYRQILGQKVEFLVSFYNNEISEKSEIFDDQFSVERPDGSNFTLKIRSTKLEDSAMYFCASASGASYEQYFGPGTRLTVT.

The V call is TRBV29-1, the J call TRBJ1-2; possible D gene TRBD1, 5 bases. V lost 3 bases to trimming and J lost 2 bases, with 13 bases between them. The CDR3 is made up of 14 amino acids. Per germline, CDR1 SQVTM and CDR2 ANQGSEA. The CDR3 region has the DNA TGCAGCGTTGATGGGGCAGGACTAAACTATGGCTACACCTTC. It encodes CSVDGAGLNYGYTF.

The rearrangement links TRBV5-1 to TRBJ2-5; no clear D gene. V lost 2 bases and J lost 1, with 3 bases in between. Per germline, CDR1 SGHRS and CDR2 YFSETQ. The CDR3 consists of 12 residues. The CDR3 DNA reads TGCGCCAGCAGCTTACCCCAAGAGACCCAGTACTTC. It encodes CASSLPQETQYF.

This clone occurred once. The chain carries TRBV29-1 and TRBJ1-3; D remains ambiguous. Germline lookup yields CDR1 SQVTM and CDR2 ANQGSEA. V was cut by 3 bases and J by 0 bases, with 9 bases left in between. The CDR3 covers 14 residues. This CDR3 reads CSVDDRSSGNTIYF. The CDR3 DNA reads as TGCAGCGTTGATGACCGGAGCTCTGGAAACACCATATATTTT.

The chain combines TRBV4-1 with TRBJ2-5, with D perhaps TRBD2 (5 bases). Germline assignment: CDR1 MGHRA and CDR2 YSYEKL. Trimming took off 3 bases at V and 2 bases at J, with 7 bases between the two ends. There are 13 residues in the CDR3. CDR3 region: CASSHPGQETQYF. The CDR3 DNA reads as TGCGCCAGCAGCCATCCGGGGCAAGAGACCCAGTACTTC.

This clone was counted only a few times. J is TRBJ2-5 and V is TRBV10-3; D remains ambiguous. The CDR3 has 11 amino acids. Germline V lookup: CDR1 ENHRY, CDR2 SYGVKD. Trimming cost V 10 bases and J 1 base, with 7 bases left between them. CDR3 residues: CATAAQETQYF. As DNA, the CDR3 is TGTGCCACCGCGGCCCAAGAGACCCAGTACTTC.

The rearrangement uses TRBV6-6 and TRBJ2-5, with D maybe TRBD2 (5 bases). The V end lost 2 bases, the J end lost 4 bases, and 11 bases lay between the germline ends. The germline gives CDR1 MNHNY, CDR2 SVGAGI (reference sequence). The CDR3 has 14 residues. The CDR3, as DNA: TGTGCCAGCAGTTACCGGACTCGGGGAGAGACCCAGTACTTC. As protein: CASSYRTRGETQYF.

The gene calls are TRBV29-1 and TRBJ2-1; D is uncertain. Germline CDR1 and CDR2: SQVTM and ANQGSEA. This CDR3 comprises 12 residues. V lost 6 bases and J 5 bases, leaving 11 bases between the germline ends. The CDR3 region has the DNA TGCAGCGTGGCGCTTCTCCACAATGAGCAGTTCTTC. It encodes CSVALLHNEQFF.

This rearrangement joins TRBV30 to TRBJ2-5; D perhaps matches TRBD1 (6 bases). Germline V gives CDR1 GTSNPN, CDR2 SVGIG (reference sequence). The CDR3 is made up of 13 amino acids. This CDR3 is CAMSTGFQETQYF. CDR3 coding DNA: TGTGCGATGTCTACAGGGTTCCAAGAGACCCAGTACTTC. Variable domain in full (rest from reference TRBV30 and TRBJ2-5): SQTIHQWPATLVQPVGSPLSLECTVEGTSNPNLYWYRQAAGRGLQLLFYSVGIGQISSEVPQNLSASRPQDRQFILSSKKLLLSDSGFYLCAMSTGFQETQYFGPGTRLLVL.

This clone has more than one count but fewer than ten. The V gene is TRBV27, the J gene TRBJ2-7; D is possibly TRBD1 or TRBD2 (6 bases each). The CDR3 extends over 12 amino acids. The V gene's germline CDR1 is MNHEY and CDR2 SMNVEV (reference sequence). V lost 8 bases and J lost 4, with 12 bases in between. The CDR3 sequence: CASGQGRYEQYF. In DNA, the CDR3 is TGTGCCAGCGGCCAGGGGAGGTACGAGCAGTACTTC.

The chain employs TRBV4-1 and TRBJ2-5; 10 bases match TRBD2. V was pared by 6 bases and J by 5 bases, with 9 bases of the junction left unmatched. CDR3 length: 15 amino acids. CDR1 and CDR2 (germline): MGHRA, YSYEKL. The DNA for the CDR3 is TGCGCCAGCAGGATCAGCGGGGGGGCCGTTGAGACCCAGTACTTC. Residues: CASRISGGAVETQYF.

The chain carries TRBV29-1 and TRBJ1-2; D gene unclear. Germline values: CDR1 SQVTM, CDR2 ANQGSEA. V was trimmed by 4 bases and J by 1 base, leaving 4 bases between them. The CDR3 is 11 amino acids. The CDR3 spells CSVGNNYGYTF. CDR3 sequence (DNA): TGCAGCGTTGGGAATAACTATGGCTACACCTTC.

The gene calls are TRBV29-1 and TRBJ1-1; the D gene is possibly TRBD1 (6 bases). V gave up 8 bases and J gave up 0 bases, with 13 bases separating them. The CDR3 consists of 13 residues. Germline CDR1 reads SQVTM; CDR2 reads ANQGSEA. The CDR3 DNA is TGCAGCTCATCCCGGGGGCTGAACACTGAAGCTTTCTTT. Protein product: CSSSRGLNTEAFF.

This clone occurred once. The chain joins TRBV5-6 to TRBJ2-3; 14 positions agree with TRBD2. The germline CDR1 and CDR2 sequences are SGHDT and YYEEEE. This CDR3 is built from 16 residues. After removal of 3 bases from V and 3 bases from J, the junction contained 3 bases not matched to a gene. CDR3: CASSWTSGGRTDTQYF. The CDR3 DNA reads TGTGCCAGCAGCTGGACTAGCGGGGGGAGGACAGATACGCAGTATTTT.

The table lists this clone with a few counts. This rearrangement joins TRBV9 to TRBJ2-7; D call uncertain. CDR1 and CDR2 (germline): SGDLS, YYNGEE. This CDR3 region has 14 residues. Trimming cost V 0 bases and J 3 bases, with 10 bases left between them. The CDR3 sequence: CASSVGPAGYEQYF. In DNA, the CDR3 is TGTGCCAGCAGCGTAGGACCGGCCGGCTACGAGCAGTACTTC.

This chain uses TRBV6-5 with TRBJ1-2; no clear D. The CDR3 runs 12 residues. Germline CDR1 MNHEY, CDR2 SVGAGI. Trimming left V 10 bases short and J 10 bases short, with 19 bases between. CDR3 sequence reads: CATTTLRQSYTF. The CDR3, as DNA: TGTGCCACCACAACCCTAAGGCAATCCTACACCTTC.

This clone came up once. The gene calls are TRBV5-1 and TRBJ2-3, with no clear D. CDR1 and CDR2 (germline): SGHRS, YFSETQ. The CDR3 runs 12 residues. Deletions cut 3 bases from V and 4 bases from J, with 6 bases between. The CDR3 DNA is TGCGCCAGCAGCTCAACGGCAGATACGCAGTATTTT. Translated: CASSSTADTQYF. The full variable domain, its missing parts supplied by reference TRBV5-1 and TRBJ2-3, is KAGVTQTPRYLIKTRGQQVTLSCSPISGHRSVSWYQQTPGQGLQFLFEYFSETQRNKGNFPGRFSGRQFSNSRSEMNVSTLELGDSALYLCASSSTADTQYFGPGTRLTVL.

The chain carries TRBV30 and TRBJ1-2, with TRBD1 identical over 9 bases. The CDR3 sequence is 13 residues long. Per the germline V gene, CDR1 is GTSNPN and CDR2 is SVGIG (reference sequence). V shed 6 bases, J shed 7 bases, and the junction held 9 bases outside the gene matches. Written as DNA, the CDR3 is TGTGCCTGTGCCCGGGACAGGGTTAGTGGCTACACCTTC. This encodes CACARDRVSGYTF.

A few counts support this clone. This chain joins TRBV30 and TRBJ1-4, with 7 bases lining up with TRBD1. V lost 3 bases to trimming and J lost 15 bases; unmatched junction nucleotides: 7. The CDR3 runs to 11 residues. Per germline, CDR1 GTSNPN and CDR2 SVGIG (reference sequence). CDR3 in amino acids: CAWRQGQKVFF. The CDR3, as DNA: TGTGCCTGGAGACAGGGACAGAAGGTGTTTTTT. Combining the CDR3 with reference TRBV30 and TRBJ1-4 gives the whole variable domain SQTIHQWPATLVQPVGSPLSLECTVEGTSNPNLYWYRQAAGRGLQLLFYSVGIGQISSEVPQNLSASRPQDRQFILSSKKLLLSDSGFYLCAWRQGQKVFFGSGTQLSVL.